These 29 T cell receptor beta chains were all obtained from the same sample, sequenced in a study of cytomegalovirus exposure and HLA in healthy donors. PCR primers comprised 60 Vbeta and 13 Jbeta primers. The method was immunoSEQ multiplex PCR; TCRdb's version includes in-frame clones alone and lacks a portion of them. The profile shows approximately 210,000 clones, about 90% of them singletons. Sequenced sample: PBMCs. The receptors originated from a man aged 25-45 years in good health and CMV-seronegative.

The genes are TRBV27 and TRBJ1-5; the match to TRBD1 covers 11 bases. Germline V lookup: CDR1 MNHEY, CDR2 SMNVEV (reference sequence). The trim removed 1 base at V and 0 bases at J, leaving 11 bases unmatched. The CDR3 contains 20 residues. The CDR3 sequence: CASSLYPPGQGGDSNQPQHF. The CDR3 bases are TGTGCCAGCAGTTTATACCCCCCGGGACAGGGGGGAGATAGCAATCAGCCCCAGCATTTT.

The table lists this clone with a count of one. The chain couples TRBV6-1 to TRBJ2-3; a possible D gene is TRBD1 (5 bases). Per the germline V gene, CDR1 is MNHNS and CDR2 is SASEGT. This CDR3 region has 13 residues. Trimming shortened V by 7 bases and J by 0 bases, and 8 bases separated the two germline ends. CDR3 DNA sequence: TGTGCCAGCAAGGCAGGGAGCACAGATACGCAGTATTTT. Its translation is CASKAGSTDTQYF.

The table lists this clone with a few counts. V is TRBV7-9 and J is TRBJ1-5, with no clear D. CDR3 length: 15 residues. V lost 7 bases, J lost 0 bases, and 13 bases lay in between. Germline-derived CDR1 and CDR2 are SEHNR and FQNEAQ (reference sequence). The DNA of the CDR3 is TGTGCCAGCACTAGGACTGGTAATAGCAATCAGCCCCAGCATTTT. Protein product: CASTRTGNSNQPQHF. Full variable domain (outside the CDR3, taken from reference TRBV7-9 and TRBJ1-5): DTGVSQNPRHKITKRGQNVTFRCDPISEHNRLYWYRQTLGQGPEFLTYFQNEAQLEKSRLLSDRFSAERPKGSFSTLEIQRTEQGDSAMYLCASTRTGNSNQPQHFGDGTRLSIL.

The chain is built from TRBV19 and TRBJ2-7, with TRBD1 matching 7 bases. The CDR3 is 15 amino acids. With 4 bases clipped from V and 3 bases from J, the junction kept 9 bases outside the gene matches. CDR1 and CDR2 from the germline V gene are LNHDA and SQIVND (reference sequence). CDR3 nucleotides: TGTGCCAGTAGTAGTTCGGGACAGCGGTTCTACGAGCAGTACTTC. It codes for CASSSSGQRFYEQYF.

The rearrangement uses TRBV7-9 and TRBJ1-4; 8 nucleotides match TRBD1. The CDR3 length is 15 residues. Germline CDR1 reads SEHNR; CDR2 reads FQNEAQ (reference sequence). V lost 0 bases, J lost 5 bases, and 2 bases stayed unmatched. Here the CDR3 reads CASSLARTGNEKLFF. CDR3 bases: TGTGCCAGCAGCTTAGCACGGACAGGGAATGAAAAACTGTTTTTT.

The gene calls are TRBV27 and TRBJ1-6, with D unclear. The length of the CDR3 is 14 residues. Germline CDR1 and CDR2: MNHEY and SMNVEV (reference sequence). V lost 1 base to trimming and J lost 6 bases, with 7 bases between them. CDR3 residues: CASSLFGTNSPLHF. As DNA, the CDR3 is TGTGCCAGCAGTTTATTTGGCACTAATTCACCCCTCCACTTT.

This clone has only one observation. The CDR3 nucleotides read TGTGCCAGCAGTTATCAGGGGGCGCATAATTCACCCCTCCACTTT. This translates into CASSYQGAHNSPLHF. The rearrangement links TRBV6-5 to TRBJ1-6, with 8 positions matching TRBD1. V lost 3 bases to trimming and J lost 5 bases; unmatched junction nucleotides: 3. CDR3 length equals 15 residues. Germline CDR1 is MNHEY and CDR2 is SVGAGI.

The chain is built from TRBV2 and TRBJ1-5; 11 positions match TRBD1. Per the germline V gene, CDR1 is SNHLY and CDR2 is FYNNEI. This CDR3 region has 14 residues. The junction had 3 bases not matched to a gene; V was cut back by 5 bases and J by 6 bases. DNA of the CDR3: TGTGCCAGCAGTCTGGACAGGGGGCGTCAGCCCCAGCATTTT. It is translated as CASSLDRGRQPQHF.

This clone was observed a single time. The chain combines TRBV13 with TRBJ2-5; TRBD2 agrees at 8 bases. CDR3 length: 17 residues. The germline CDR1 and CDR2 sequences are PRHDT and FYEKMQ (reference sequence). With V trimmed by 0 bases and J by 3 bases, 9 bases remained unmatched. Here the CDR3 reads CASSLGPGRALEETQYF. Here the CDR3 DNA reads TGTGCCAGCAGCTTAGGCCCCGGGAGGGCCTTAGAAGAGACCCAGTACTTC.

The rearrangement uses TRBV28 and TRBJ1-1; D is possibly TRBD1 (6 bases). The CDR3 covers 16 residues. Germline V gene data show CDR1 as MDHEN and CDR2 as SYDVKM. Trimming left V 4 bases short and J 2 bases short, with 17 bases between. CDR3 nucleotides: TGTGCCAGCAGTTCCGGACAGCCCAGTTCTAACACTGAAGCTTTCTTT. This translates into CASSSGQPSSNTEAFF.

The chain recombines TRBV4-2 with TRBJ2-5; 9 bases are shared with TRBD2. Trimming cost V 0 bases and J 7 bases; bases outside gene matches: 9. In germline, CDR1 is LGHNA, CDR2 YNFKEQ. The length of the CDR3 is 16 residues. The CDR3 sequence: CASSQDGSGGYGTQYF. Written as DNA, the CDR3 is TGTGCCAGCAGCCAAGATGGTAGCGGGGGCTATGGGACCCAGTACTTC.

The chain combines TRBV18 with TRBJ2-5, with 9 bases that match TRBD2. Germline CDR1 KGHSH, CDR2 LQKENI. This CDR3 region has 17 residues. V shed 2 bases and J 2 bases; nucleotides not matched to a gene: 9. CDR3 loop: CASSPFGTSGGQETQYF. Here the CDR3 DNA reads TGTGCCAGCTCACCATTCGGGACCAGCGGGGGGCAAGAGACCCAGTACTTC.

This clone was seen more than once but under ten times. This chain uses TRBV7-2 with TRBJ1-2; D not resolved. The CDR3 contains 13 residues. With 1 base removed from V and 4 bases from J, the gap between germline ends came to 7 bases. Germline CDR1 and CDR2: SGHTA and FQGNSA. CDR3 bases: TGTGCCAGCAGCTTAGAGGGAGGCTATGGCTACACCTTC. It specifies CASSLEGGYGYTF.

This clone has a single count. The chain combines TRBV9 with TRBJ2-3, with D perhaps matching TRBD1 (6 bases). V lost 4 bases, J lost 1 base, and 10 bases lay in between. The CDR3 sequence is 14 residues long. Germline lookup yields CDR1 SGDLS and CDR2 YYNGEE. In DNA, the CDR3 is TGTGCCAGCAGCCGTTCAGGGGGCACAGATACGCAGTATTTT. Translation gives CASSRSGGTDTQYF.

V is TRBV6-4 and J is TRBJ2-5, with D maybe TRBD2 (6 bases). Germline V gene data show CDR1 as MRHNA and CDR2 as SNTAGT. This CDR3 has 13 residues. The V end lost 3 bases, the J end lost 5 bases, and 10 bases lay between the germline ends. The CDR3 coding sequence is TGTGCCAGCAGTGAGAGGCTAGCGGAGACCCAGTACTTC. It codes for CASSERLAETQYF.

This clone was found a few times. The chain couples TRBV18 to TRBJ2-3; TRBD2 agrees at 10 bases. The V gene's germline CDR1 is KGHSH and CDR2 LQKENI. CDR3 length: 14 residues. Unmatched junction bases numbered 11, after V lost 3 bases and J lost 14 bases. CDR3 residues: CASSPGLASLSWYF. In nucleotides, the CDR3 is TGTGCCAGCTCACCGGGACTAGCGTCTCTAAGCTGGTATTTT.

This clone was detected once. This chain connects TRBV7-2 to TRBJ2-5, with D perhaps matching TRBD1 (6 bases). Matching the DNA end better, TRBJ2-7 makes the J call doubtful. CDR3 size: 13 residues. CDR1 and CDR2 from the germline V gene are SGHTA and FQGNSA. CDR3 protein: CASSVDSVDEQYF. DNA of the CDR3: TGTGCCAGCAGCGTGGACAGTGTCGACGAGCAGTACTTC.

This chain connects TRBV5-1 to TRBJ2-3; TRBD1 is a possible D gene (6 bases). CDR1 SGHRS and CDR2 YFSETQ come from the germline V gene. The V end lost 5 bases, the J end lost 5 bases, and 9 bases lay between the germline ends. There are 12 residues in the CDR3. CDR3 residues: CASRGALDTQYF. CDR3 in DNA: TGCGCCAGCAGGGGGGCCCTAGATACGCAGTATTTT. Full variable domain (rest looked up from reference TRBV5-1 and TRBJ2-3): KAGVTQTPRYLIKTRGQQVTLSCSPISGHRSVSWYQQTPGQGLQFLFEYFSETQRNKGNFPGRFSGRQFSNSRSEMNVSTLELGDSALYLCASRGALDTQYFGPGTRLTVL.

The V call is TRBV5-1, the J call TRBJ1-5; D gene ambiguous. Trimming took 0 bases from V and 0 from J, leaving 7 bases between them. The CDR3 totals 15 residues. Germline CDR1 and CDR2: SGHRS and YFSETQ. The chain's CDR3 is CASSLGGNSNQPQHF. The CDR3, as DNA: TGCGCCAGCAGCTTGGGCGGGAATAGCAATCAGCCCCAGCATTTT.

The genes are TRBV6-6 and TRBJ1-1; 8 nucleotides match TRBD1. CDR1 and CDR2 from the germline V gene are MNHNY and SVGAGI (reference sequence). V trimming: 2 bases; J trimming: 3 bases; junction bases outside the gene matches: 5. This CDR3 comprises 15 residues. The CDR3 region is CASSYAGTGYTEAFF. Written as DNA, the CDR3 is TGTGCCAGCAGTTACGCCGGGACAGGTTACACTGAAGCTTTCTTT.

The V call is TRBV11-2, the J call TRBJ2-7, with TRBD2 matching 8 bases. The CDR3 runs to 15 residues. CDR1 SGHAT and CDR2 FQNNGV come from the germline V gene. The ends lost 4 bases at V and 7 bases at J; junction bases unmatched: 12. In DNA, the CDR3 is TGTGCCAGCAGCTCCCCTCGGGAGGGACTAGGGGAGCAGTACTTC. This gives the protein CASSSPREGLGEQYF.

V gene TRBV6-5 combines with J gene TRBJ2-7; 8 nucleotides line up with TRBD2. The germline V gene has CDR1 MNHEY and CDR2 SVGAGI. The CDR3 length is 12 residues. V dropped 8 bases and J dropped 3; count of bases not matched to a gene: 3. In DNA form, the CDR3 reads TGTGCCAGCCCGGGGGGGTTCTACGAGCAGTACTTC. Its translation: CASPGGFYEQYF.

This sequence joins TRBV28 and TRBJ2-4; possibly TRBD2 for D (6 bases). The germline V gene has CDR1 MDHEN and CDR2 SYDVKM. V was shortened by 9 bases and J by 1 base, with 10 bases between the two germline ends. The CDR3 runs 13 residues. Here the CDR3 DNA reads TGTGCCAGTCGGGAGTTCGCCAAAAACATTCAGTACTTC. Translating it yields CASREFAKNIQYF.

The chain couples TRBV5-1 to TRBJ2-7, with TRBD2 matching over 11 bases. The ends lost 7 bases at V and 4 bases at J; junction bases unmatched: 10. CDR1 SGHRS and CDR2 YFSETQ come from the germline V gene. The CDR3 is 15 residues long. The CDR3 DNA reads TGCGCCAGCGCGACCACTAGCGGGGGCAGGTACGAGCAGTACTTC. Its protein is CASATTSGGRYEQYF.

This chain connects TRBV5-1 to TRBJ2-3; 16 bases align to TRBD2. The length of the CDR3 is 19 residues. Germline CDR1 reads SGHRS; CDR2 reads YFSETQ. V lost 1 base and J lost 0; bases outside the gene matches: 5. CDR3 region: CASSLLAGLAGGSTDTQYF. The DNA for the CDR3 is TGCGCCAGCAGCTTGCTTGCGGGACTAGCGGGGGGGAGCACAGATACGCAGTATTTT.

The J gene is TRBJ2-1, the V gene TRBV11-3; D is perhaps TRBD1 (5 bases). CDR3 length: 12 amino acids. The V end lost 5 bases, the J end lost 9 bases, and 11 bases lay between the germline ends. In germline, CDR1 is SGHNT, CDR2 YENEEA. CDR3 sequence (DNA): TGTGCCAGCAGCCCGGGTCAGGGTGAGCAGTTCTTC. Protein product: CASSPGQGEQFF. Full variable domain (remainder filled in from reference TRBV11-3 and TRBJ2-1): EAGVVQSPRYKIIEKKQPVAFWCNPISGHNTLYWYLQNLGQGPELLIRYENEEAVDDSQLPKDRFSAERLKGVDSTLKIQPAELGDSAVYLCASSPGQGEQFFGPGTRLTVL.

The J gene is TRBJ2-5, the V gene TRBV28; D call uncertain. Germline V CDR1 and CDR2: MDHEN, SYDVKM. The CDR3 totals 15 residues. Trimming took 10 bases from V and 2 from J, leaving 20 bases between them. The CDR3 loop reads CATLGSRTPQETQYF. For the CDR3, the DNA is TGTGCCACCTTGGGCAGCCGCACTCCTCAAGAGACCCAGTACTTC.

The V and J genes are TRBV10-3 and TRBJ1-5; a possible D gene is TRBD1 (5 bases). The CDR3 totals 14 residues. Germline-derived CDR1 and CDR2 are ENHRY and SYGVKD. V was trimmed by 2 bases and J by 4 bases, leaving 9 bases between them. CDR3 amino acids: CAISEAQGNQPQHF. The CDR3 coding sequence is TGTGCCATCAGTGAGGCCCAGGGTAATCAGCCCCAGCATTTT.

The CDR3 DNA follows: TGTGCCAGCAGCTTAATCCCGGGGGTTGAAGCTTTCTTT. This codes for CASSLIPGVEAFF. V gene TRBV7-9 combines with J gene TRBJ1-1; tentative D call: TRBD1 (5 bases). Trimming stripped 2 bases from V and 7 bases from J, with 11 bases between. CDR3 length: 13 amino acids. Germline V gene data show CDR1 as SEHNR and CDR2 as FQNEAQ (reference sequence).